This T cell receptor beta chain came from a study of T cells in Graves' hyperthyroidism and ophthalmopathy. Study-wide results and caveats: Blood also held most thyroid clonotypes expanded beyond 0.001.

Researchers amplified the TCR beta CDR3 regions from RNA transcripts. In the first-round RT-PCR of the TCR CDR3, the HTBI primer set was used. TCRdb reprocessed the multiplex PCR reads with MiXCR, giving one entry per CDR3 protein. This table has about 690,000 distinct CDR3 sequences, about 18% appearing once. Germline V gene sequence: CDR1 MDHEN, CDR2 SYDVKM. The CDR3 runs to 14 residues. V was cut by 6 bases and J by 9 bases, with 18 bases left in between. Uncontrolled infections, other autoimmune diseases, pregnancy or lactation led to exclusion of patients. Details on this clonotype: Antigen specificity is unknown.

The chain employs TRBV28 and TRBJ2-1, with a tentative D call TRBD2 (6 bases). The clonotype originates from a man aged 50 to 60 with Graves' hyperthyroidism. Specimen: blood. CDR3 loop: CASRERQRRGEQFF. Written as DNA, the CDR3 is TGTGCCAGCAGGGAAAGACAGCGGCGGGGTGAGCAGTTCTTC.